A few counts support the clone carrying this TCR beta chain. The data were taken from a study of blood T cell repertoires in COVID-19. Libraries were prepared by immunoSEQ multiplex PCR; TCRdb keeps only in-frame clonotypes and omits some of them. The repertoire includes about 200,000 clones, 80% to 90% of them detected once, and roughly 3.8% sits in the top ten. Cohorts were based on clinical histories the participants reported. This CDR3 is built from 16 residues. The V end lost 1 base, the J end lost 0 bases, and 10 bases lay between the germline ends. CDR1 is SGHTA, CDR2 FQGNSA, per germline. The rearrangement joins TRBV7-2 to TRBJ1-5; D unclear. This sequence originates from a woman between 35 and 50 years old with acute COVID-19. The sample was PBMCs or T cells enriched from blood (not recorded which). CDR3 amino acids: CASSLDGSNSNQPQHF. As DNA, the CDR3 is TGTGCCAGCAGCTTAGATGGCAGTAATAGCAATCAGCCCCAGCATTTT.